One sample yielded the 25 T cell receptor beta chains listed below, sequenced in a study of blood T cell repertoires in COVID-19. Using immunoSEQ multiplex PCR, the repertoire was profiled, and TCRdb retains in-frame clones only, with some absent. The sample has approximately 230,000 clones; about nine tenths are singletons. Specimen: PBMCs or T cells enriched from blood (not recorded which). The receptors shown here come from a man between 40 and 49 years old who had recovered from COVID-19.

The chain is built from TRBV5-8 and TRBJ1-6; maybe TRBD1 (6 bases). Germline V gene lookup returns CDR1 SGHTS and CDR2 YDEGEE. The CDR3 has 14 residues. The V end was cut by 7 bases, the J end by 9 bases, with 17 bases between. The CDR3 protein is CASPSAGDASPLHF. The CDR3 region has the DNA TGTGCCAGCCCCTCGGCAGGGGACGCTTCACCCCTCCACTTT.

As DNA, the CDR3 is TGTGCCAGCAGCTCGCCCGCTAGCGGGGGGGCCTCAGATACGCAGTATTTT. Its protein is CASSSPASGGASDTQYF. The J gene is TRBJ2-3, the V gene TRBV7-2, with 12 bases matching TRBD2. The CDR3 is 17 residues long. Unmatched junction bases numbered 9, after V lost 4 bases and J lost 4 bases. CDR1 and CDR2 from the germline V gene are SGHTA and FQGNSA.

The chain couples TRBV12-3 or TRBV12-4 to TRBJ1-2, with a possible D match to TRBD1 (5 bases). The germline V and J ends were trimmed by 2 bases and 7 bases, with 11 bases remaining between them. The CDR3 extends over 13 amino acids. The CDR3 is CASSLSGRAGYTF. As DNA, the CDR3 is TGTGCCAGCAGTTTATCTGGCAGGGCTGGCTACACCTTC.

The chain links TRBV29-1 to TRBJ2-5, with TRBD1 matching over 7 bases. The J segment lost 5 bases and the V segment lost 1 base, leaving 13 bases of the junction unmatched. The CDR3 spans 16 residues. The germline V gene encodes CDR1 SQVTM and CDR2 ANQGSEA. Here the CDR3 reads CSVEAKETGKGETQYF. The DNA of the CDR3 is TGCAGCGTTGAAGCCAAGGAGACAGGGAAAGGGGAGACCCAGTACTTC.

The gene calls are TRBV21-1 and TRBJ2-7; TRBD1, the table's D call, was not compared with the DNA. TRBV21-1 is a pseudogene segment. The CDR3 is 14 amino acids. CDR3 sequence: CASSRDRSRDEQYF. CDR3 sequence (DNA): TGTGCCAGCAGCCGGGACAGGTCGAGGGACGAGCAGTACTTC.

The rearrangement links TRBV9 to TRBJ1-6, with 11 bases lining up with TRBD1. This CDR3 region has 16 residues. Germline lookup yields CDR1 SGDLS and CDR2 YYNGEE. J was trimmed by 9 bases and V by 3 bases; bases with no gene match: 8. CDR3 amino acids: CASSAPGTGGTSPLHF. Written as DNA, the CDR3 is TGTGCCAGCAGCGCTCCCGGGACAGGGGGTACTTCACCCCTCCACTTT.

V gene TRBV27 combines with J gene TRBJ1-1; TRBD1 aligns across 9 bases. Germline V lookup: CDR1 MNHEY, CDR2 SMNVEV (reference sequence). With 6 bases clipped from V and 1 base from J, the junction kept 9 bases outside the gene matches. This CDR3 region has 16 residues. DNA for the CDR3: TGTGCCAGCAGCCCCGGACAGGGGAAGGGGAACACTGAAGCTTTCTTT. Its translation: CASSPGQGKGNTEAFF.

The chain employs TRBV20-1 and TRBJ2-3; D may be TRBD2 (5 bases). CDR3 length: 14 amino acids. Germline V CDR1 and CDR2: DFQATT, SNEGSKA (reference sequence). V gave up 3 bases and J gave up 6 bases, with 16 bases separating them. The CDR3 loop reads CSASLAGRGDTQYF. In DNA, the CDR3 is TGCAGTGCTAGTCTGGCGGGTCGTGGGGATACGCAGTATTTT.

The chain's CDR3 is CASSLGSGETQYF. The CDR3 bases are TGCGCCAGCAGCTTGGGGTCGGGGGAGACCCAGTACTTC. The chain recombines TRBV5-1 with TRBJ2-5, with a weak D call TRBD2 (5 bases). Germline CDR1 and CDR2: SGHRS and YFSETQ. CDR3 length equals 13 residues. With 0 bases removed from V and 5 bases from J, the gap between germline ends came to 8 bases.

The chain uses TRBV14 and TRBJ2-7; 9 positions match TRBD2. CDR3 length: 16 amino acids. The ends lost 0 bases at V and 5 bases at J; junction bases unmatched: 8. Per germline, CDR1 SGHDN and CDR2 FVKESK. The chain's CDR3 is CASSQDGWREGHEQYF. In DNA, the CDR3 is TGTGCCAGCAGCCAAGATGGCTGGCGGGAGGGCCACGAGCAGTACTTC. The whole variable domain, remainder taken from reference TRBV14 and TRBJ2-7, is EAGVTQFPSHSVIEKGQTVTLRCDPISGHDNLYWYRRVMGKEIKFLLHFVKESKQDESGMPNNRFLAERTGGTYSTLKVQPAELEDSGVYFCASSQDGWREGHEQYFGPGTRLTVT.

This chain connects TRBV2 to TRBJ2-2, with TRBD1 identical over 9 bases. From germline, CDR1 is SNHLY and CDR2 FYNNEI. J was trimmed by 1 base and V by 10 bases; bases with no gene match: 4. The CDR3 loop spans 14 amino acids. As DNA, the CDR3 is TGTGCCACCGTGGGACAGGGGAACACCGGGGAGCTGTTTTTT. Translated, it gives CATVGQGNTGELFF.

This clone was observed a handful of times. The chain couples TRBV5-1 to TRBJ1-5; the D is unclear. The CDR3 has 13 amino acids. With 0 bases removed from V and 5 bases from J, the gap between germline ends came to 6 bases. Per the germline V gene, CDR1 is SGHRS and CDR2 is YFSETQ. The CDR3 sequence is CASSLETDQPQHF. CDR3 nucleotides: TGCGCCAGCAGCTTGGAAACAGATCAGCCCCAGCATTTT.

On this clone itself: Other DNA sequences of this sample code for an identical CDR3. The V and J genes are TRBV12-3 or TRBV12-4 and TRBJ2-1; the D is unclear. The CDR3 sequence is 13 residues long. Trimming removed 1 base at V and 6 bases at J, with 7 bases between. The CDR3 here is CASSLGGFNEQFF. The CDR3 DNA reads as TGTGCCAGCAGTTTAGGCGGTTTCAATGAGCAGTTCTTC.

The chain carries TRBV3-1 (or the pseudogene TRBV3-2) and TRBJ2-7, with 9 bases matching TRBD1. The CDR3 has 14 residues. In germline, CDR1 is LGHDT, CDR2 YNNKEL (reference sequence). V was clipped by 1 base and J by 3 bases; unmatched bases: 1. CDR3: CASSQVTGGYEQYF. DNA for the CDR3: TGTGCCAGCAGCCAAGTGACAGGGGGCTACGAGCAGTACTTC.

This clone appeared once. V and J are TRBV9 and TRBJ2-2; 7 bases match TRBD2. This CDR3 is 15 amino acids long. Per germline, CDR1 SGDLS and CDR2 YYNGEE. The V and J ends lost 0 bases and 9 bases, in that order; junction bases with no gene match: 8. The chain's CDR3 is CASSVDGGEWRELFF. DNA of the CDR3: TGTGCCAGCAGCGTAGATGGGGGGGAGTGGAGGGAGCTGTTTTTT.

This chain joins TRBV3-1 (or the pseudogene TRBV3-2) and TRBJ1-1; 7 nucleotides match TRBD1. Per germline, CDR1 LGHDT and CDR2 YNNKEL (reference sequence). The V gene end was trimmed by 3 bases and the J gene end by 5 bases; junction bases not matched to a gene: 6. The CDR3 spans 14 residues. The CDR3 region has the DNA TGTGCCAGCAGCCAGAACAGGGGTGGGACTGAAGCTTTCTTT. Translated: CASSQNRGGTEAFF.

To note about this clone: Different DNA sequences within this sample yield the same CDR3. This sequence joins TRBV5-1 and TRBJ1-3; 9 bases line up with TRBD1. The germline V gene encodes CDR1 SGHRS and CDR2 YFSETQ. After removal of 3 bases from V and 3 bases from J, the junction contained 4 bases not matched to a gene. The CDR3 totals 15 residues. The CDR3 here is CASSSRTGDGNTIYF. In nucleotides, the CDR3 is TGCGCCAGCAGCTCAAGGACAGGGGATGGAAACACCATATATTTT.

The chain is built from TRBV9 and TRBJ2-7, with 7 nucleotides matching TRBD2. This CDR3 contains 15 residues. Germline V gene data show CDR1 as SGDLS and CDR2 as YYNGEE. With V trimmed by 0 bases and J by 1 base, 4 bases remained unmatched. CDR3 nucleotide sequence: TGTGCCAGCAGCGTAGGAATTAGCGGGTCCTACGAGCAGTACTTC. Translating it yields CASSVGISGSYEQYF.

This rearrangement joins TRBV4-3 to TRBJ2-3, with D unclear. Per the germline V gene, CDR1 is LGHNA and CDR2 is YSLEER. This CDR3 is 16 amino acids long. Trimming took 0 bases from V and 0 from J, leaving 10 bases between them. CDR3 sequence reads: CASSQDNLLSTDTQYF. As DNA, the CDR3 is TGCGCCAGCAGCCAAGATAATCTTCTAAGCACAGATACGCAGTATTTT.

This clone was seen a single time. The V gene is TRBV6-5, the J gene TRBJ1-5; the D gene is possibly TRBD1 (5 bases). The V end was cut by 7 bases, the J end by 4 bases, with 11 bases between. CDR1 and CDR2 (germline): MNHEY, SVGAGI. The CDR3 runs to 13 residues. CDR3 sequence (DNA): TGTGCCAGCAATACAGGACTAAATCAGCCCCAGCATTTT. Protein product: CASNTGLNQPQHF.

The chain combines TRBV27 with TRBJ2-7, with TRBD1 identical over 9 bases. The V gene end was trimmed by 5 bases and the J gene end by 5 bases; junction bases not matched to a gene: 7. Germline V gene data show CDR1 as MNHEY and CDR2 as SMNVEV (reference sequence). The CDR3 length is 14 residues. The CDR3 sequence: CASSMMDRGDEQYF. CDR3 sequence (DNA): TGTGCCAGCAGTATGATGGACAGGGGCGACGAGCAGTACTTC.

The V call is TRBV11-2, the J call TRBJ2-7, with a possible D match to TRBD2 (6 bases). CDR1 SGHAT and CDR2 FQNNGV come from the germline V gene. This CDR3 contains 13 residues. The V end lost 6 bases, the J end lost 1 base, and 10 bases lay between the germline ends. The CDR3 DNA sequence: TGTGCCAGCAGGGGACTGGGGTCCTACGAGCAGTACTTC. This codes for CASRGLGSYEQYF.

This sequence joins TRBV9 and TRBJ2-3; the match to TRBD2 covers 12 bases. The CDR3 sequence is 18 residues long. V lost 3 bases, J lost 0 bases, and 8 bases stayed unmatched. Germline CDR1 reads SGDLS; CDR2 reads YYNGEE. The CDR3 DNA is TGTGCCAGCAGCGGAGGGGCTAGCGGGGGGGCGAGCACAGATACGCAGTATTTT. This gives the protein CASSGGASGGASTDTQYF.

J is TRBJ2-5 and V is TRBV3-1 (or the pseudogene TRBV3-2), with TRBD2 identical over 8 bases. The CDR3 sequence is 15 residues long. The V gene's germline CDR1 is LGHDT and CDR2 YNNKEL (reference sequence). Germline trimming cut 0 bases from V and 6 bases from J; bases unmatched to any gene: 6. CDR3 in amino acids: CASSQEVAGRKTQYF. Here the CDR3 DNA reads TGTGCCAGCAGCCAAGAAGTAGCGGGGAGGAAGACCCAGTACTTC.

The chain employs TRBV2 and TRBJ1-2; D possibly corresponds to TRBD1 (6 bases). This CDR3 comprises 14 residues. Germline CDR1 reads SNHLY; CDR2 reads FYNNEI. V was trimmed by 6 bases and J by 4 bases, leaving 15 bases between them. The CDR3 spells CASRAQGISYGYTF. The CDR3 DNA reads TGTGCCAGCAGGGCACAGGGAATCAGCTATGGCTACACCTTC.